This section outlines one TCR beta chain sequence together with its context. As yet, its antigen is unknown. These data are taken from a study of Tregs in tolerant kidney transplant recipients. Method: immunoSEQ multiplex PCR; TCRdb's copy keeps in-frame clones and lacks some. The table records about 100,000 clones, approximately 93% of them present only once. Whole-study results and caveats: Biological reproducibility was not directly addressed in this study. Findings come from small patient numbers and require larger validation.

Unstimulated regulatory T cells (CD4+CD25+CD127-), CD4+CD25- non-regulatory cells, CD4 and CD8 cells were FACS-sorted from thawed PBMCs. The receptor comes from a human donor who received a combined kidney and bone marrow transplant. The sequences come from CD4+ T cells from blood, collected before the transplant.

The CDR3 loop is CASSLNGGANTGELFF. In DNA form, the CDR3 reads TGTGCCAGCAGCTTAAACGGGGGAGCGAACACCGGGGAGCTGTTTTTT. The chain has TRBV7-3 and TRBJ2-2, with a possible D match to TRBD2 (6 bases). CDR1 is SGHTA, CDR2 FQGTGA, per germline. CDR3 size: 16 residues. V shed 1 base and J shed 0 bases, with 9 bases lying between them.